These T cell receptor beta chains were read from a single sample in a study of cytomegalovirus exposure and HLA in healthy donors. Sequencing used immunoSEQ multiplex PCR; TCRdb keeps in-frame clones, though not all of them. This repertoire shows over 50,000 clones, roughly 90% found once; its top ten account for approximately 1.6%. Sequencing was done on a sample of PBMCs. Source of these receptors: a man under 40 in good health and CMV-seropositive. Each CDR3 is given with its conserved first and last residue. The D gene is left open where the match is weak. Where a row states a size, it is once, few, many or the class of an expanded clone; other rows omit it.

D gene,V gene,J gene,clone size,CDR3 DNA,CDR3 protein
TRBD2,TRBV28,TRBJ2-1,-,TGTGCCAGCAGTTTAAGACTAGCGGGCGTCTACAATGAGCAGTTCTTC,CASSLRLAGVYNEQFF
-,TRBV30,TRBJ2-1,-,TGTGCCTGGAGTCCCGGTGGTAGCAGGGGTGAGCAGTTCTTC,CAWSPGGSRGEQFF
TRBD2,TRBV5-4,TRBJ2-1,-,TGTGCCAGCAGCTTTAGCGGGAAGACTTACAATGAGCAGTTCTTC,CASSFSGKTYNEQFF
-,TRBV28,TRBJ2-7,-,TGTGCCAGCAGTTTATTGGCAGGGGTAGGAACCTACGAGCAGTACTTC,CASSLLAGVGTYEQYF
TRBD2,TRBV5-1,TRBJ2-1,once,TGCGCCAGCAGCGTCCTGACTAGCGGGCCTTACAATGAGCAGTTCTTC,CASSVLTSGPYNEQFF
TRBD2,TRBV10-3,TRBJ2-4,-,TGTGCCATCAGCGACGGGGGGAGGAACATTCAGTACTTC,CAISDGGRNIQYF
-,TRBV25-1,TRBJ1-2,-,TGTGCCAGCAGTGCGGGGTTGAATGGCTACACCTTC,CASSAGLNGYTF
TRBD2,TRBV7-3,TRBJ2-5,-,TGTGCCAGCAGCTCACTAGCGGGAGCGAGGGAGACCCAGTACTTC,CASSSLAGARETQYF
TRBD1,TRBV19,TRBJ2-1,-,TGTGCCAGCCGTGACAGGGGGGCCTACAATGAGCAGTTCTTC,CASRDRGAYNEQFF
TRBD2,TRBV7-2,TRBJ2-1,-,TGTGCCAGCAGCCTGGGACTAGCTGACGAGCAGTTCTTC,CASSLGLADEQFF
-,TRBV28,TRBJ2-7,-,TGTGCCAGCAGCCCAGTAGACAGCTACTCCTACGAGCAGTACTTC,CASSPVDSYSYEQYF
TRBD2,TRBV5-1,TRBJ2-5,-,TGCGCCAGCAGCTGGCCTAGCGGTCAAGAGACCCAGTACTTC,CASSWPSGQETQYF
-,TRBV11-3,TRBJ2-7,-,TGTGCCAGCAGCGGCACCCCAGGGGGGTACTCCTACGAGCAGTACTTC,CASSGTPGGYSYEQYF
-,TRBV5-1,TRBJ2-2,once,TGCGCCAGCCGTATGGGACTGAACACCGGGGAGCTGTTTTTT,CASRMGLNTGELFF
TRBD1,TRBV11-3,TRBJ1-1,-,TGTGCCAGCAGCTTAGTGTCAGGGGGTCGAACTGAAGCTTTCTTT,CASSLVSGGRTEAFF
TRBD2,TRBV19,TRBJ2-5,-,TGTGCCAGTAGTCGTCCCGCAGGGACGACTAGCGGGAGTAAAGAGACCCAGTACTTC,CASSRPAGTTSGSKETQYF
-,TRBV19,TRBJ1-2,-,TGTGCCAGTCAGCGCGGGAACTATGGCTACACCTTC,CASQRGNYGYTF
TRBD1,TRBV9,TRBJ1-2,-,TGTGCCAGCAGCGTAGAGGGACAGGGGATTCGCTACACCTTC,CASSVEGQGIRYTF
TRBD1,TRBV5-1,TRBJ2-5,-,TGCGCCAGCAGCCCTGGACAGGAGTACCAAGAGACCCAGTACTTC,CASSPGQEYQETQYF
-,TRBV5-4,TRBJ2-3,-,TGTGCCAGCAGCTTGGATTTAGCGGTTAGCACAGATACGCAGTATTTT,CASSLDLAVSTDTQYF
TRBD1,TRBV7-9,TRBJ2-7,-,TGTGCCAGCAGCTCACAAGGGACAGGGACCTACGAGCAGTACTTC,CASSSQGTGTYEQYF
TRBD1,TRBV5-4,TRBJ1-3,-,TGTGCCAGCAGCCTGGACAGGGCTGGAAACACCATATATTTT,CASSLDRAGNTIYF
-,TRBV5-1,TRBJ1-2,-,TGCGCCAGCAGCTTTGATAGCGGCTACACCTTC,CASSFDSGYTF
-,TRBV2,TRBJ1-5,-,TGTGCCAGCAGTGAAGAGGGCAGGGAAGGGCTCCAGCCCCAGCATTTT,CASSEEGREGLQPQHF
-,TRBV6-7,TRBJ1-1,few,TGTGCCAGCAGTTACTCGGGCAGATTGAACACTGAAGCTTTCTTT,CASSYSGRLNTEAFF
TRBD2,TRBV14,TRBJ2-1,-,TGTGCCAGCAGTAGACTGGTAGCGGGAGGCAATGAGCAGTTCTTC,CASSRLVAGGNEQFF
-,TRBV5-1,TRBJ1-1,-,TGCGCCAGCAGCTCCAGGCGGGAAACAGGGAGGGTGAACACTGAAGCTTTCTTT,CASSSRRETGRVNTEAFF
-,TRBV4-1,TRBJ1-3,-,TGCGCCAGCAGCCAAGATAGAACGGGAAACACCATATATTTT,CASSQDRTGNTIYF